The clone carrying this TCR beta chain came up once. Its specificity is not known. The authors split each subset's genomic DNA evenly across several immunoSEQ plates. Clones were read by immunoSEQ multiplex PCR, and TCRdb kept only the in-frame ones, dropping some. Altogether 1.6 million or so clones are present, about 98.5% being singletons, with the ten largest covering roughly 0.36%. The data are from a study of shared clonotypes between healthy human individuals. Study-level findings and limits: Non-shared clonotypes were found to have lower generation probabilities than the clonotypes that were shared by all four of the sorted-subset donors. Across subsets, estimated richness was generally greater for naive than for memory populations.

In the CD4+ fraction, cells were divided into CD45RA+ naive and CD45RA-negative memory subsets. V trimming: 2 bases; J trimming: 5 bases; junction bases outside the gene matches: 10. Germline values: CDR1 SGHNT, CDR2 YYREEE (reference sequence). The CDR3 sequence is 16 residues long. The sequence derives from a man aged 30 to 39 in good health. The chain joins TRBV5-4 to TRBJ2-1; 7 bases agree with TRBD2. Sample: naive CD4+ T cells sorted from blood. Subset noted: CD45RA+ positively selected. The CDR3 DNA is TGTGCCAGCAGCTTCTCTAGCGGTCACCGAAACAATGAGCAGTTCTTC. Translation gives CASSFSSGHRNNEQFF.